This TCR beta chain came from a study of glioma-infiltrating T cells after dendritic cell vaccination. Fresh-frozen tumor tissue and more than two years of survival data were available for all. The immunoSEQ assay amplified TCRB CDR3 from up to roughly 2 ug DNA. The PCR used 60 V beta and 13 J beta primers. Sequencing was performed with immunoSEQ multiplex PCR; in TCRdb, only in-frame clones are kept and a portion is missing. In the table there are about 92,000 clones, 85% to 90% of which are singletons. Source: blood, taken before dendritic cell vaccination. This receptor was identified in a human donor with glioblastoma.

The CDR3 sequence: CASSLAHSGNQETQYF. The CDR3 nucleotides read TGCGCCAGCAGCTTGGCTCATAGCGGGAACCAAGAGACCCAGTACTTC. The rearrangement links TRBV5-1 to TRBJ2-5, with TRBD2 matching over 8 bases. CDR1 and CDR2 from the germline V gene are SGHRS and YFSETQ. The trim removed 0 bases at V and 0 bases at J, leaving 4 bases unmatched. This CDR3 contains 16 residues.